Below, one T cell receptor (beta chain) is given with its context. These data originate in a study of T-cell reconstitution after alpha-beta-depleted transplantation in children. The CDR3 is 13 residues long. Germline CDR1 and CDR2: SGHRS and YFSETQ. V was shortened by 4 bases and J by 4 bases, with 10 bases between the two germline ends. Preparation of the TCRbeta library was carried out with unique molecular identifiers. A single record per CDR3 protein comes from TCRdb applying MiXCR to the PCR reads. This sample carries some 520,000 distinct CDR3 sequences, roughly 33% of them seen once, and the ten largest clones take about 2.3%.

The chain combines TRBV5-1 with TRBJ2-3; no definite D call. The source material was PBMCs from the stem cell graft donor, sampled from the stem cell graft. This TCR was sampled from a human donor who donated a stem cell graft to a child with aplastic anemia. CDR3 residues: CASSARSADTQYF. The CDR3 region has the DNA TGCGCCAGCAGCGCAAGATCCGCAGATACGCAGTATTTT.